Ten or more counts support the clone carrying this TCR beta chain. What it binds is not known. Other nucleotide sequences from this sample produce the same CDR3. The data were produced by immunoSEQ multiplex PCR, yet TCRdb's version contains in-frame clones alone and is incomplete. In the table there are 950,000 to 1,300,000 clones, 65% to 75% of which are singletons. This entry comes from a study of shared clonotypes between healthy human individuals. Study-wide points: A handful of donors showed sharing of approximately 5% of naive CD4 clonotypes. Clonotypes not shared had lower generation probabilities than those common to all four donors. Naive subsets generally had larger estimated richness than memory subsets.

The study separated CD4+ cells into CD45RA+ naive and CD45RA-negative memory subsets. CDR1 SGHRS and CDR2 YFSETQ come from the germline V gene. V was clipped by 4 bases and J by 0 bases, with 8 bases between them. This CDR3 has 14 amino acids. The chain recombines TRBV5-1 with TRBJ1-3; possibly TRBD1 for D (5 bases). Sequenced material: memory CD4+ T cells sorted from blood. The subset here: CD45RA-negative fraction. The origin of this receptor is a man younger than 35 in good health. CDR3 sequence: CASSGGNSGNTIYF. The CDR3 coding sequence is TGCGCCAGCAGCGGGGGGAACTCTGGAAACACCATATATTTT.